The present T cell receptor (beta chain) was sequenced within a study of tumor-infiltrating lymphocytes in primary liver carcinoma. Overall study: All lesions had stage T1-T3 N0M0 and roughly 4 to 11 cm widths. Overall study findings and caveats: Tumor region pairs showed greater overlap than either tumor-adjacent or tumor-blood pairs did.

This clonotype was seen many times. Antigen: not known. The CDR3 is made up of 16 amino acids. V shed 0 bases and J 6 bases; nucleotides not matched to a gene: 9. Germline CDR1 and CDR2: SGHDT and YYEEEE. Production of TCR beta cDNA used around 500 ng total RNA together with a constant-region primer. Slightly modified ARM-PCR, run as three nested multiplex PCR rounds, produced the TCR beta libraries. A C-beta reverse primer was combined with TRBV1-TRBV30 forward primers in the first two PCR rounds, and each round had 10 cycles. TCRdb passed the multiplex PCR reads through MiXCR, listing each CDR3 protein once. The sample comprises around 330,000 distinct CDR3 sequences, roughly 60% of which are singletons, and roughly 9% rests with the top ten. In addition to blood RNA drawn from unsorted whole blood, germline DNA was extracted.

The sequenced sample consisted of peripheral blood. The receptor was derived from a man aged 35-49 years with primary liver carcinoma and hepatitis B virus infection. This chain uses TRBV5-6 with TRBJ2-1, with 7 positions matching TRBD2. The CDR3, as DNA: TGTGCCAGCAGCTTGGTTGCGGGAGCTGGGGGCAATGAGCAGTTCTTC. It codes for CASSLVAGAGGNEQFF.